The present TCR beta chain was sequenced within a study of liver allograft versus peripheral blood T cells. Looking at the study overall: Comparisons were made between T cell receptor repertoires found in transplanted livers and those circulating in recipients' peripheral blood.

TCRdb passed the reads through MiXCR, listing each CDR3 protein once. This repertoire shows 2,000 to 2,500 distinct CDR3 sequences, about 15% found once; its top ten account for 23%. Judged by abundance, this clonotype is medium-sized. The target antigen is unknown. General observations from the study: Reportedly, the T cell receptor repertoires present inside liver allografts differed from those in peripheral blood.

From germline, CDR1 is LNHNV and CDR2 YYDKDF (reference sequence). The ends were cut back, 0 bases at V and 0 bases at J, with 9 bases in the middle. The CDR3 contains 16 residues. The chain employs TRBV15 and TRBJ1-3, with D perhaps TRBD1 (5 bases). This receptor was identified in a human patient who had a liver transplant. Some T cells may be supplied by the graft donor. The DNA of the CDR3 is TGTGCCACCAGCAGAGAAGGGCAGGGCTCTGGAAACACCATATATTTT. It codes for CATSREGQGSGNTIYF.